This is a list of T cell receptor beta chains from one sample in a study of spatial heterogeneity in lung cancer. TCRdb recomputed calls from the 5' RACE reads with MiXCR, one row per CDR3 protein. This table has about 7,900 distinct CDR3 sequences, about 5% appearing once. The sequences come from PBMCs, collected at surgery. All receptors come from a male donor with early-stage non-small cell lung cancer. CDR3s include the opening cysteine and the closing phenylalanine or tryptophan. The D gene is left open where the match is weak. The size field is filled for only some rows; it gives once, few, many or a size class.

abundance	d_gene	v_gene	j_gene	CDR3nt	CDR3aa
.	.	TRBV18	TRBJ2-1	TGTGCCAGCTCACCACTAGGATTGGGTGAGCAGTTCTTC	CASSPLGLGEQFF
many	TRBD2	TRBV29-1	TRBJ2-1	TGCAGCGTTGAGGGACTAGCGGGGGTCAGCTCCTACAATGAGCAGTTCTTC	CSVEGLAGVSSYNEQFF
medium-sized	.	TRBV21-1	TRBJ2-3	TGTGCCAGCAGCAAGGGAGCGATAACAGATACGCAGTATTTT	CASSKGAITDTQYF
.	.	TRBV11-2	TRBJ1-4	TGTGCCAGCAGCGGGCTACGAGGGAGGCGTGAAAAACTGTTTTTT	CASSGLRGRREKLFF
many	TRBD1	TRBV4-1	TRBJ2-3	TGCGCCAGCAGCCTTGGGACAGGGACAGATACGCAGTATTTT	CASSLGTGTDTQYF
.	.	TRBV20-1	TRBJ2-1	TGCAGTGCCATCACGGCAGGCGTTACCTACAATGAGCAGTTCTTC	CSAITAGVTYNEQFF
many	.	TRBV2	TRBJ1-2	TGTGCCAGCACGCGGGAATCCAACTATGGCTACACCTTC	CASTRESNYGYTF
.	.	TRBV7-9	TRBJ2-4	TGTGCCAGCAGCCCGGTGGGCCCTTTGGACATTCAGTACTTC	CASSPVGPLDIQYF
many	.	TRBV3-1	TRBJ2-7	TGTGCCAGCAGCCCCCATCCGGGGGCCTACGAGCAGTACTTC	CASSPHPGAYEQYF
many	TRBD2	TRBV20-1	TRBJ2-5	TGCAGTGCTAGAGATCCGTTTGGGGGACTAGCGGAAGAGACCCAGTACTTC	CSARDPFGGLAEETQYF
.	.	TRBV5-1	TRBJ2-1	TGCGCCAGCAGCTTGAAACGGAGTGGAGAGCAGTTCTTC	CASSLKRSGEQFF
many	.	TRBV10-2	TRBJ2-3	TGCGCCAGCTCCTGGGTAGCCCGGACAGATACGCAGTATTTT	CASSWVARTDTQYF
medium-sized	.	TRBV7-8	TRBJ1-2	TGTGCCAGCAGCTCTCGACCCGGCGGCTATGGCTACACCTTC	CASSSRPGGYGYTF
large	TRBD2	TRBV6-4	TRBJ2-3	TGTGCCAGCAGTGACTCAACTAGCGGGGGCACAGATACGCAGTATTTT	CASSDSTSGGTDTQYF
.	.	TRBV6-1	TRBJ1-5	TGTGCCAGCGCGGTGGACCCCTACAATCAGCCCCAGCATTTT	CASAVDPYNQPQHF
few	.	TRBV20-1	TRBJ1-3	TGCAGTGCTAGAGCGGTACACTCTGGAAACACCATATATTTT	CSARAVHSGNTIYF
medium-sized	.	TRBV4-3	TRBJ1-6	TGCGCCAGCAGCCGAACCAGGGATTCACCCCTCCACTTT	CASSRTRDSPLHF
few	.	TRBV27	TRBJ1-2	TGTGCCAGCAGTTTCGACAGTAACTATGGCTACACCTTC	CASSFDSNYGYTF
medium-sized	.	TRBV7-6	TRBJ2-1	TGTGCCAGCAGCTTAGCTGGGGGGCGGTCCTACAATGAGCAGTTCTTC	CASSLAGGRSYNEQFF
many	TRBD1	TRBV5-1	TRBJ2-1	TGCGCCAGCAGCATTGGGGACCAGGGGGATCGCGAGCAGTTCTTC	CASSIGDQGDREQFF
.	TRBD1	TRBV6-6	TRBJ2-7	TGTGCCAGCAGTTCTTATATGGACAGGGTCGGCTACGAGCAGTACTTC	CASSSYMDRVGYEQYF
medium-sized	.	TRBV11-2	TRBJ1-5	TGTGCCAGCAGCTCAATGCCGACCAATCAGCCCCAGCATTTT	CASSSMPTNQPQHF
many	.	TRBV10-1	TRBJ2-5	TGCGCCAGCAGTCGGACACCAAACCGAGAGACCCAGTACTTC	CASSRTPNRETQYF
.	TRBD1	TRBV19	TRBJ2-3	TGTGCCAGTACTCCCCTGACAGGGGGCTCAGATACGCAGTATTTT	CASTPLTGGSDTQYF
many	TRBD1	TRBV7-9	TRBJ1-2	TGTGCCAGCAGCTCAGCTTGGGGACAGGGGGCTGGTGGCTACACCTTC	CASSSAWGQGAGGYTF
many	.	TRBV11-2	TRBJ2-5	TGTGCCAGCAGCTCGCTCGAGGCGGTCGGGGCCCAGTACTTC	CASSSLEAVGAQYF
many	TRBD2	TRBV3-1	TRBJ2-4	TGTGCCAGCAGCCCCCTTGACGGAGCGGGGGACATTCAGTACTTC	CASSPLDGAGDIQYF
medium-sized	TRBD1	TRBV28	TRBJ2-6	TGTGCCAGCAGTTTATGGGACAGGACCAACGTCCTGACTTTC	CASSLWDRTNVLTF
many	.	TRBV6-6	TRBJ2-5	TGTGCCAGCAGTTACCAAGGCCCCCTCTCTCAAGAGACCCAGTACTTC	CASSYQGPLSQETQYF
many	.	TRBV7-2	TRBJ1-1	TGTGCCAGCAGCTATACAGCAATGAACACTGAAGCTTTCTTT	CASSYTAMNTEAFF
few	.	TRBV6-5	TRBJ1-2	TGTGCCAGCAGCCCTAGGAGGTTCACTGGCTACACCTTC	CASSPRRFTGYTF
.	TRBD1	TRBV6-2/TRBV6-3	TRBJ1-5	TGTGCCAGCAGTTCGGATCCGGGACAGGGGCCTATCTACAATCAGCCCCGGCATTTT	CASSSDPGQGPIYNQPRHF
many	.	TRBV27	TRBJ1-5	TGTGCCAGCAGTTTCGATAGGGATCAGCCCCAGCATTTT	CASSFDRDQPQHF
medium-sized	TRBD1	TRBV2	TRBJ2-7	TGTGCCAGCAGGGACAGGGGGCCGGCCGAGCAGTACTTC	CASRDRGPAEQYF
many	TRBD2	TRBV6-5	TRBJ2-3	TGTGCCAGCAGTGGCTCATCCGAGTGGCGGGGGGCGTTAAATACGCAGTATTTT	CASSGSSEWRGALNTQYF
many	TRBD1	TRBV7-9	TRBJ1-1	TGTGCCAGCAGCCGGGACAGGGGGAATGAAGCTTTCTTT	CASSRDRGNEAFF
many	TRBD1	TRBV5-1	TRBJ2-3	TGCGCCAGCAGCTTGCTGGGACAGGCCACAGATACGCAGTATTTT	CASSLLGQATDTQYF
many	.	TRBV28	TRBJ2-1	TGTGCCAGCAGGTTATTTGGCAGCCTGAGCTCCTACAATGAGCAGTTCTTC	CASRLFGSLSSYNEQFF
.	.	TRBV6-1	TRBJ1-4	TGTGCCAGCTCGACCTCCAGCTTTAGTGAAAAACTGTTTTTT	CASSTSSFSEKLFF
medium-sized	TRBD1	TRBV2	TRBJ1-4	TGTGCCAGCAGGCATCGGACAGGGGATAATGAAAAACTGTTTTTT	CASRHRTGDNEKLFF
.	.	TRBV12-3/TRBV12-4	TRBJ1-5	TGTGCCAGCAGTTTTGCAGGGGTGGATCAGCCCCAGCATTTT	CASSFAGVDQPQHF
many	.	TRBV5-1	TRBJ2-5	TGCGCCAGCAGTATCGGTTCCGAGACCCAGTACTTC	CASSIGSETQYF
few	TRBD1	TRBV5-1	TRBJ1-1	TGCGCCAGCAGCTTGGAGGGACAGGATCGTCAAGCTTTCTTT	CASSLEGQDRQAFF
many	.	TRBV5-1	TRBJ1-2	TGCGCCAGCAGCCCCGCACCGAGAGGACATGGCTACACCTTC	CASSPAPRGHGYTF
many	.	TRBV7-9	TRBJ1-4	TGTGCCAGCAGCCCTAGTGACCGAACCCTGTTTTTT	CASSPSDRTLFF
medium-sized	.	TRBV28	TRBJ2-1	TGTGCCAGCAGTGCCTACAATGAGCAGTTCTTC	CASSAYNEQFF
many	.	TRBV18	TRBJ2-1	TGTGCCAGCTCACCCCCCCACAATGAGCAGTTCTTC	CASSPPHNEQFF
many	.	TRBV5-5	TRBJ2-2	TGTGCCAGCAGCTTCGGGGGGCCCGGTACCGGGGAGCTGTTTTTT	CASSFGGPGTGELFF
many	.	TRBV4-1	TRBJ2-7	TGCGCCAGCAGCCCCACCGGGCTTACCTACGAGCAGTACTTC	CASSPTGLTYEQYF
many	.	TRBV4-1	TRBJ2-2	TGCGCCAGCAGCCTACAACCAGGGCCCGGGGAGCTGTTTTTT	CASSLQPGPGELFF
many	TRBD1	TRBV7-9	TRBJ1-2	TGTGCCAGCAGCTTAGGAGTGGGGACAGAGAGCGAATATGGCTACACCTTC	CASSLGVGTESEYGYTF
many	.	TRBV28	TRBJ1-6	TGTGCCAGCAGTTTACAGGCGGCTTCACCCCTCCACTTT	CASSLQAASPLHF
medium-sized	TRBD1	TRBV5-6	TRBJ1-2	TGTGCCAGCAGCTCGGGACAGGCCTATGGCTACACCTTC	CASSSGQAYGYTF
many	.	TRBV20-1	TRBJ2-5	TGCAGTGCTACTCCTCCATGGCTCCCAGAGACCCAGTACTTC	CSATPPWLPETQYF
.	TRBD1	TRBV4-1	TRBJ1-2	TGCGCCAGCAGCCAGCCGCGGCCAGGGGGCAAGGATGGCTACACCTTC	CASSQPRPGGKDGYTF
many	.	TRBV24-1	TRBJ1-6	TGTGCCACGAGCGGGGTTCTCGGTTCACCCCTCCACTTT	CATSGVLGSPLHF
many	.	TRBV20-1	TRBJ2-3	TGCAGTGCTAGAGAATTCGGGGATACGCAGTATTTT	CSAREFGDTQYF
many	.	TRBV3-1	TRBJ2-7	TGTGCCAGCAGCCAAGATTTCGAGCAGTACTTC	CASSQDFEQYF
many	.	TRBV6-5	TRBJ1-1	TGTGCCAGCCAAAACGGGGTGTCGAACACTGAAGCTTTCTTT	CASQNGVSNTEAFF
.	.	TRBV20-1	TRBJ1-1	TGCAGTGCTAGAGTGGGGTCGCGGGGCACTGAAGCTTTCTTT	CSARVGSRGTEAFF